The following is a TCR beta chain sequence with its context. This entry is derived from a study of blood T cell repertoires in COVID-19. Overall study context: The United States, Italy and Spain were the sources of the acute and convalescent COVID-19 samples. T cells, B-cell-depleted T cells, or PBMCs provided the cDNA or gDNA that served as material.

Using immunoSEQ multiplex PCR, the repertoire was profiled, and TCRdb retains in-frame clones only, with some absent. The sample shows a few hundred thousand clones, 80% to 90% of them seen only once. The CDR3 spans 18 residues. Germline lookup yields CDR1 LNHDA and CDR2 SQIVND (reference sequence). Losses at the gene ends were 4 bases for V and 0 bases for J; bases not matched to a gene: 10. The specimen was PBMCs or T cells enriched from blood (not recorded which). The origin of this receptor is a young man who had recovered from COVID-19. The chain combines TRBV19 with TRBJ1-5; the match to TRBD1 covers 9 bases. CDR3 nucleotide sequence: TGTGCCAGTAGTAAAAGGACAGGGGCGATAAATAGCAATCAGCCCCAGCATTTT. Translating it yields CASSKRTGAINSNQPQHF.